The 14 T cell receptor beta chains below all came from one sample that was sequenced in a study of cytomegalovirus exposure and HLA in healthy donors (dated by TCRdb to the late 2010s). Library construction relied on the immunoSEQ multiplex PCR assay. For the multiplex PCR, a mixture combining 60 forward primers for TCR Vbeta segments and 13 reverse primers for TCR Jbeta segments was used. Entries here come from immuneACCESS through TCRdb and include only in-frame sequences with V and J called. Some clones fail to appear in such tables; in the studies checked, an unresolved V gene covers under half of the shortfall, and the cause of the remainder is unknown. The sample yields tens of thousands of clones; roughly 80% were counted once. About 30% of the sample lies in the top ten. The sequencing sample was made of PBMCs. Every receptor here comes from a man aged 50 or older in good health and CMV-seropositive.

This sequence joins TRBV5-1 and TRBJ2-5; no clear D. V was trimmed by 0 bases and J by 3 bases, leaving 6 bases between them. Germline CDR1 and CDR2: SGHRS and YFSETQ. CDR3 length: 13 amino acids. The DNA of the CDR3 is TGCGCCAGCAGCTTGGTAAATAAAGAGACCCAGTACTTC. Amino acids: CASSLVNKETQYF.

The rearrangement joins TRBV19 to TRBJ2-3; TRBD2 matches 13 bases. There are 16 residues in the CDR3. Losses at the gene ends were 5 bases for V and 3 bases for J; bases not matched to a gene: 5. Germline lookup yields CDR1 LNHDA and CDR2 SQIVND (reference sequence). The CDR3 region is CASSLGLAGLTDTQYF. CDR3 sequence (DNA): TGTGCCAGTAGTTTGGGACTAGCGGGATTGACAGATACGCAGTATTTT.

The CDR3 protein is CASASWGQLGHGYTF. CDR3 DNA sequence: TGTGCCAGTGCCTCCTGGGGCCAATTAGGACATGGCTACACCTTC. This chain connects TRBV19 to TRBJ1-2, with D possibly being TRBD1 (5 bases). Germline CDR1 and CDR2: LNHDA and SQIVND (reference sequence). The V end was cut by 8 bases, the J end by 6 bases, with 22 bases between. This CDR3 is built from 15 residues.

The chain links TRBV6-5 to TRBJ2-5, with D possibly TRBD2 on 7 matching bases. The V end lost 7 bases, the J end lost 3 bases, and 15 bases lay between the germline ends. The CDR3 is 14 amino acids. Germline CDR1 MNHEY, CDR2 SVGAGI. The CDR3 region has the DNA TGTGCCAGCAAAGTCGGGGGGCTTAAAGAGACCCAGTACTTC. It encodes CASKVGGLKETQYF.

The genes are TRBV15 and TRBJ2-1; 7 nucleotides line up with TRBD2. The germline gives CDR1 LNHNV, CDR2 YYDKDF (reference sequence). The CDR3 spans 16 residues. Unmatched junction bases numbered 6, after V lost 3 bases and J lost 1 base. As DNA, the CDR3 is TGTGCCACCAGCAGGGAGCGGGACCCATCCTACAATGAGCAGTTCTTC. Its translation: CATSRERDPSYNEQFF.

The V gene is TRBV5-1, the J gene TRBJ2-7; 8 bases map to TRBD2. Germline trimming cut 0 bases from V and 2 bases from J; bases unmatched to any gene: 4. The V gene's germline CDR1 is SGHRS and CDR2 YFSETQ. The length of the CDR3 is 15 residues. This CDR3 is CASSLVEAGAYEQYF. CDR3 nucleotide sequence: TGCGCCAGCAGCTTGGTGGAAGCGGGAGCCTACGAGCAGTACTTC.

In this sample, this clone turned up once. This chain uses TRBV2 with TRBJ2-5, with D possibly matching TRBD2 (6 bases). V lost 8 bases, J lost 5 bases, and 18 bases lay in between. Germline V gene data show CDR1 as SNHLY and CDR2 as FYNNEI. The CDR3 sequence is 14 residues long. The CDR3 DNA reads as TGTGCCAGCGCGGGGTCGACGGCCTTGGAGACCCAGTACTTC. Amino acid sequence: CASAGSTALETQYF.

Regarding this clone: Germline and junction disagree at one end, which may indicate a read error. This rearrangement joins TRBV5-8 to TRBJ1-4; tentatively, D is TRBD1 (6 bases). The CDR3 is made up of 16 amino acids. The germline gives CDR1 SGHTS, CDR2 YDEGEE. CDR3 in amino acids: CAGSPLGQLTNEKLFF. The CDR3 region has the DNA TGTGCCGGCAGCCCTCTAGGACAGCTTACAAATGAAAAACTGTTTTTT. The entire variable domain, with the rest obtained from reference TRBV5-8 and TRBJ1-4, is as follows: EAGVTQSPTHLIKTRGQQATLRCSPISGHTSVYWYQQALGLGLQFLLWYDEGEERNRGNFPPRFSGRQFPNYSSELNVNALELEDSALYLCAGSPLGQLTNEKLFFGSGTQLSVL.

The chain couples TRBV10-3 to TRBJ1-2; D gene unclear. This CDR3 is 12 amino acids long. The germline V gene has CDR1 ENHRY and CDR2 SYGVKD. V lost 4 bases and J 6 bases, leaving 9 bases between the germline ends. The CDR3 bases are TGTGCCATCAGTGGACGGAGGGATGGCTACACCTTC. It encodes CAISGRRDGYTF.

This clone was observed a single time. The rearrangement links TRBV27 to TRBJ2-7; 9 positions match TRBD1. The length of the CDR3 is 16 residues. The germline gives CDR1 MNHEY, CDR2 SMNVEV (reference sequence). V trimming: 4 bases; J trimming: 6 bases; junction bases outside the gene matches: 13. DNA for the CDR3: TGTGCCAGCAGTTCACCTCCGGACAGGGGAACAGTCGAGCAGTACTTC. It translates to CASSSPPDRGTVEQYF.

V and J are TRBV9 and TRBJ2-1; 11 nucleotides line up with TRBD1. Germline values: CDR1 SGDLS, CDR2 YYNGEE. The CDR3 loop spans 18 amino acids. J gave up 7 bases and V 3 bases, and 15 bases lay outside the gene matches. In nucleotides, the CDR3 is TGTGCCAGCAGCGATGGGCCGGACAGGGGGCTTATGGGGAATGAGCAGTTCTTC. Its protein product is CASSDGPDRGLMGNEQFF.

In regard to this clone: A junction end diverges from the germline sequence, so it may reflect a read error. This chain links TRBV7-7 with TRBJ1-3; D not resolved. This CDR3 has 14 residues. Germline-derived CDR1 and CDR2 are SSHAT and FNYEAQ (reference sequence). The CDR3 is CASSLAGRGNTIYF. The CDR3 DNA reads as TGTGCTAGCAGCTTAGCGGGCAGGGGAAACACCATATATTTT.

For the CDR3, the DNA is TGTGCCAGCATGCAGGGAACGGGCACAGATACGCAGTATTTT. Translated: CASMQGTGTDTQYF. The chain has TRBV27 and TRBJ2-3, with D perhaps TRBD1 (5 bases). The CDR3 runs 14 residues. Germline V gene sequence: CDR1 MNHEY, CDR2 SMNVEV (reference sequence). V was clipped by 7 bases and J by 1 base, with 12 bases between them.

The gene calls are TRBV5-4 and TRBJ1-1; D is ambiguous. Germline V gene lookup returns CDR1 SGHNT and CDR2 YYREEE (reference sequence). Trimming left V 4 bases short and J 2 bases short, with 15 bases between. The CDR3 is 15 amino acids. Here the CDR3 DNA reads TGTGCCAGCAGCGCTGTTACAGAGAGTAACACTGAAGCTTTCTTT. Its protein is CASSAVTESNTEAFF.